A single sample gave rise to the 28 T cell receptor beta chains below, sequenced in a study of STAT5B mutations in CD4+ large granular lymphocyte leukemia. Clones were sequenced by immunoSEQ multiplex PCR, and TCRdb holds only the in-frame ones, with some missing. The data contain 25,000 to 40,000 clones, more than 80% of them singletons. The sample consisted of CD4+ T cells from blood buffy coats. All receptors come from a human donor in good health.

The chain carries TRBV6-1 and TRBJ2-5; D might be TRBD1 (5 bases). The germline V and J ends were trimmed by 1 base and 2 bases, with 5 bases remaining between them. The CDR3 runs to 13 residues. Germline lookup yields CDR1 MNHNS and CDR2 SASEGT. The chain's CDR3 is CASSEGTQETQYF. CDR3 DNA sequence: TGTGCCAGCAGTGAAGGGACACAAGAGACCCAGTACTTC.

This clone was found once. This chain connects TRBV18 to TRBJ2-3, with 7 positions matching TRBD2. The junction had 17 bases not matched to a gene; V was cut back by 5 bases and J by 0 bases. From germline, CDR1 is KGHSH and CDR2 LQKENI. This CDR3 region has 19 residues. The CDR3 DNA reads as TGTGCCAGCTCAATTTATCTTCCTAGCGGAGGCACTAGCACAGATACGCAGTATTTT. This sequence encodes CASSIYLPSGGTSTDTQYF. The whole variable domain, remainder taken from reference TRBV18 and TRBJ2-3, is NAGVMQNPRHLVRRRGQEARLRCSPMKGHSHVYWYRQLPEEGLKFMVYLQKENIIDESGMPKERFSAEFPKEGPSILRIQQVVRGDSAAYFCASSIYLPSGGTSTDTQYFGPGTRLTVL.

The genes are TRBV2 and TRBJ2-1, with a possible D match to TRBD2 (6 bases). CDR3 length: 15 residues. Looked up from germline, CDR1 is SNHLY and CDR2 is FYNNEI. V lost 7 bases to trimming and J lost 0 bases, with 13 bases between them. Here the CDR3 reads CASTLLADSYNEQFF. CDR3 nucleotide sequence: TGTGCCAGCACCTTACTAGCAGACTCCTACAATGAGCAGTTCTTC.

This sequence joins TRBV7-6 and TRBJ2-5; TRBD2 matches at 12 bases. Per the germline V gene, CDR1 is SGHVS and CDR2 is FNYEAQ. Trimming at V came to 2 bases and at J to 5 bases, leaving 3 bases not matched to a gene. There are 15 residues in the CDR3. CDR3 nucleotides: TGTGCCAGCAGCTTAAGGACTAGCGGGGAGGAGACCCAGTACTTC. Protein sequence: CASSLRTSGEETQYF.

Remarks on this clone: This sample includes further DNA sequences coding for the same CDR3. The gene calls are TRBV14 and TRBJ2-5; no clear D gene. V was trimmed by 0 bases and J by 2 bases, leaving 4 bases between them. This CDR3 is built from 13 residues. Germline loops: CDR1 SGHDN, CDR2 FVKESK. CDR3 nucleotide sequence: TGTGCCAGCAGCCAAGAATGGCAAGAGACCCAGTACTTC. Translated: CASSQEWQETQYF.

The chain is built from TRBV23-1 and TRBJ2-2; D is perhaps TRBD2 (5 bases). Being an ORF, TRBV23-1 has a function that is uncertain. This CDR3 is built from 18 residues. The V end lost 1 base, the J end lost 6 bases, and 21 bases lay between the germline ends. In DNA form, the CDR3 reads TGCGCCAGCAGTCAATATCAGGTGGTGAGGGAGTGGGCCGGGGAGCTGTTTTTT. It is translated as CASSQYQVVREWAGELFF.

The rearrangement joins TRBV27 to TRBJ2-5, with D maybe TRBD2 (6 bases). CDR1 and CDR2 from the germline V gene are MNHEY and SMNVEV (reference sequence). Trimming stripped 2 bases from V and 1 base from J, with 14 bases between. The length of the CDR3 is 16 residues. CDR3 residues: CASSLGGSVIQETQYF. The CDR3 DNA reads as TGTGCCAGCAGTTTAGGGGGGTCTGTTATCCAAGAGACCCAGTACTTC.

The V and J genes are TRBV19 and TRBJ1-2, with 8 bases matching TRBD1. Germline V CDR1 and CDR2: LNHDA, SQIVND (reference sequence). The CDR3 covers 15 residues. V trimming: 7 bases; J trimming: 3 bases; junction bases outside the gene matches: 10. CDR3 residues: CASTETGELDYGYTF. CDR3 nucleotides: TGTGCCAGTACCGAGACAGGGGAACTAGACTATGGCTACACCTTC.

CDR3 nucleotide sequence: TGTGCCAGCTCCACCGATCCCTACGAGCAGTACTTC. Protein sequence: CASSTDPYEQYF. The J gene is TRBJ2-7, the V gene TRBV18; D unresolved. The germline V gene has CDR1 KGHSH and CDR2 LQKENI. The V and J ends lost 6 bases and 2 bases respectively, with 8 bases between them. The CDR3 runs to 12 residues.

The chain employs TRBV5-1 and TRBJ2-3; 7 nucleotides agree with TRBD1. Unmatched junction bases numbered 8, after V lost 4 bases and J lost 3 bases. Germline lookup yields CDR1 SGHRS and CDR2 YFSETQ. The CDR3 is made up of 15 amino acids. The CDR3 DNA is TGCGCCAGCAGCGTAGAGGGGGCGCCGACAGATACGCAGTATTTT. Protein: CASSVEGAPTDTQYF.

The chain uses TRBV18 and TRBJ2-6; D is possibly TRBD1 or TRBD2 (5 bases each). The CDR3 sequence is 16 residues long. The germline V gene has CDR1 KGHSH and CDR2 LQKENI. V was shortened by 5 bases and J by 0 bases, with 11 bases between the two germline ends. The CDR3 DNA sequence: TGTGCCAGCTCAGCCTATGGGGGCTCTGGGGCCAACGTCCTGACTTTC. This sequence encodes CASSAYGGSGANVLTF.

The chain employs TRBV4-2 and TRBJ1-2; D may be TRBD1 (5 bases). Germline CDR1 and CDR2: LGHNA and YNFKEQ. Trimming removed 4 bases at V and 8 bases at J, with 14 bases between. This CDR3 is 13 amino acids long. The CDR3 here is CASSPSRAEGYTF. CDR3 nucleotide sequence: TGTGCCAGCAGCCCCTCCAGGGCAGAAGGCTACACCTTC.

This chain uses TRBV5-1 with TRBJ2-1, with 9 nucleotides matching TRBD1. CDR3 length equals 15 residues. Germline loops: CDR1 SGHRS, CDR2 YFSETQ. After removal of 4 bases from V and 5 bases from J, the junction contained 7 bases not matched to a gene. The CDR3 sequence: CASSAQRQGDNEQFF. The CDR3 DNA follows: TGCGCCAGCAGCGCCCAAAGACAGGGGGACAATGAGCAGTTCTTC.

The V gene is TRBV7-2, the J gene TRBJ1-1; no definite D call. Per the germline V gene, CDR1 is SGHTA and CDR2 is FQGNSA. CDR3 length: 13 residues. The V end lost 5 bases, the J end lost 5 bases, and 12 bases lay between the germline ends. CDR3 in DNA: TGTGCCAGCAGCCTTTCGGCGCGAACTGAAGCTTTCTTT. Translated: CASSLSARTEAFF.

The chain joins TRBV7-2 to TRBJ2-7, with 9 bases matching TRBD1. This CDR3 is built from 15 residues. Germline lookup yields CDR1 SGHTA and CDR2 FQGNSA. The V segment lost 1 base and the J segment 3 bases; nucleotides outside the gene matches: 4. The CDR3 loop reads CASSLGGQGVYEQYF. The CDR3 coding sequence is TGTGCCAGCAGCTTAGGGGGACAGGGAGTCTACGAGCAGTACTTC.

The V gene is TRBV6-1, the J gene TRBJ2-1; TRBD2 agrees at 8 bases. Germline CDR1 is MNHNS and CDR2 is SASEGT. V lost 7 bases to trimming and J lost 0 bases; unmatched junction nucleotides: 5. This CDR3 has 15 amino acids. Here the CDR3 DNA reads TGTGCCAGCATCCAACTAGCGGACTCCTACAATGAGCAGTTCTTC. Translation gives CASIQLADSYNEQFF.

The rearrangement uses TRBV7-9 and TRBJ2-3; 7 bases line up with TRBD2. The CDR3 is made up of 17 amino acids. With V trimmed by 5 bases and J by 5 bases, 16 bases remained unmatched. Germline CDR1 reads SEHNR; CDR2 reads FQNEAQ (reference sequence). CDR3 bases: TGTGCCAGCAGCCCCCGTCGACTAGCTCGAGGGGTAGATACGCAGTATTTT. Protein sequence: CASSPRRLARGVDTQYF.

The J gene is TRBJ1-5, the V gene TRBV7-9; 11 nucleotides align to TRBD1. There are 18 residues in the CDR3. The junction had 9 bases not matched to a gene; V was cut back by 5 bases and J by 0 bases. Germline CDR1 is SEHNR and CDR2 is FQNEAQ (reference sequence). CDR3 protein: CASSKLGQGVYSNQPQHF. CDR3 sequence (DNA): TGTGCCAGCAGCAAACTGGGACAGGGGGTTTATAGCAATCAGCCCCAGCATTTT.

The J gene is TRBJ2-5, the V gene TRBV4-1; D is perhaps TRBD2 (6 bases). V was shortened by 1 base and J by 2 bases, with 11 bases between the two germline ends. The CDR3 has 15 amino acids. Germline V lookup: CDR1 MGHRA, CDR2 YSYEKL. CDR3 DNA sequence: TGCGCCAGCAGCCAAGTTGGTCTAGCGCAAGAGACCCAGTACTTC. This gives the protein CASSQVGLAQETQYF.

This chain connects TRBV7-2 to TRBJ2-1, with 8 bases identical to TRBD1. This CDR3 has 16 amino acids. CDR1 is SGHTA and CDR2 is FQGNSA in the germline V gene. The V gene end was trimmed by 1 base and the J gene end by 4 bases; junction bases not matched to a gene: 6. Here the CDR3 reads CASSLDGTGPYNEQFF. CDR3 sequence (DNA): TGTGCCAGCAGCTTAGATGGGACAGGCCCTTACAATGAGCAGTTCTTC.

The chain employs TRBV4-2 and TRBJ2-3; 8 bases are shared with TRBD2. The CDR3 has 16 residues. The germline gives CDR1 LGHNA, CDR2 YNFKEQ. J was trimmed by 5 bases and V by 0 bases; bases with no gene match: 7. The CDR3 spells CASSQETTSGQDTQYF. The CDR3 coding sequence is TGTGCCAGCAGCCAAGAAACCACTAGCGGACAAGATACGCAGTATTTT.

The chain uses TRBV7-8 and TRBJ2-7, with D maybe TRBD2 (6 bases). V dropped 4 bases and J dropped 2 bases, with 12 bases sitting between them. The CDR3 contains 14 residues. Germline loops: CDR1 SGHVS, CDR2 FQNEAQ. CDR3 sequence: CASSSPGLTYEQYF. CDR3 DNA sequence: TGTGCCAGCAGCTCTCCGGGACTGACCTACGAGCAGTACTTC.

This chain links TRBV7-2 with TRBJ2-5, with 7 nucleotides matching TRBD2. Germline values: CDR1 SGHTA, CDR2 FQGNSA. This CDR3 spans 14 amino acids. The V segment lost 5 bases and the J segment 7 bases; nucleotides outside the gene matches: 10. The CDR3 protein is CASSPTGWGGTQYF. CDR3 in DNA: TGTGCCAGCAGCCCCACGGGGTGGGGGGGGACCCAGTACTTC. Filled out from reference TRBV7-2 and TRBJ2-5, the complete variable domain reads GAGVSQSPSNKVTEKGKDVELRCDPISGHTALYWYRQSLGQGLEFLIYFQGNSAPDKSGLPSDRFSAERTGGSVSTLTIQRTQQEDSAVYLCASSPTGWGGTQYFGPGTRLLVL.

The chain recombines TRBV9 with TRBJ2-5, with 14 nucleotides matching TRBD2. Germline assignment: CDR1 SGDLS and CDR2 YYNGEE. CDR3 length equals 15 residues. The junction had 3 bases not matched to a gene; V was cut back by 0 bases and J by 8 bases. DNA for the CDR3: TGTGCCAGCAGCGTAGCGGGACTAGCGGGAGTTACCCAGTACTTC. Amino acid sequence: CASSVAGLAGVTQYF.

J is TRBJ1-1 and V is TRBV28, with D unresolved. V was pared by 6 bases and J by 0 bases, with 14 bases between. The CDR3 extends over 15 amino acids. CDR1 is MDHEN, CDR2 SYDVKM, per germline. CDR3 in amino acids: CASSPHSDMNTEAFF. CDR3 nucleotides: TGTGCCAGCAGCCCTCACAGCGACATGAACACTGAAGCTTTCTTT.

The chain combines TRBV29-1 with TRBJ2-3; 8 bases agree with TRBD2. This CDR3 comprises 18 residues. The germline V gene has CDR1 SQVTM and CDR2 ANQGSEA. Trimming cost V 3 bases and J 5 bases; bases outside gene matches: 19. CDR3 sequence: CSVEGSRGGGPRGDTQYF. The CDR3 nucleotides read TGCAGCGTTGAGGGGTCACGGGGGGGAGGGCCGAGGGGAGATACGCAGTATTTT.

The chain links TRBV7-6 to TRBJ2-1; 8 nucleotides line up with TRBD2. Germline lookup yields CDR1 SGHVS and CDR2 FNYEAQ. V lost 0 bases, J lost 8 bases, and 3 bases stayed unmatched. The CDR3 has 14 residues. CDR3 protein: CASSLAPGRDEQFF. The CDR3 DNA reads TGTGCCAGCAGCTTAGCCCCCGGGAGGGATGAGCAGTTCTTC.

The V and J genes are TRBV7-2 and TRBJ2-7; D call uncertain. The germline V and J ends were trimmed by 0 bases and 2 bases, with 8 bases remaining between them. The CDR3 loop spans 14 amino acids. The germline V gene has CDR1 SGHTA and CDR2 FQGNSA. The CDR3: CASSLAGKAYEQYF. CDR3 sequence (DNA): TGTGCCAGCAGCTTAGCGGGAAAGGCCTACGAGCAGTACTTC.